The T cell receptor (beta chain) under discussion was sequenced for a study of T cell responses to AZD1222 COVID-19 vaccine. The study, taken as a whole, reports: Among vaccine-associated CD4 TCRs, coverage spanned spike, with dominance at 160-218 and 743-854.

As concerns this clone: No antigen is known for it.

V lost 1 base to trimming and J lost 5 bases; unmatched junction nucleotides: 6. The V gene's germline CDR1 is MGHRA and CDR2 YSYEKL. This CDR3 is built from 15 residues. Repertoires were generated with immunoSEQ multiplex PCR, while TCRdb's copy carries only in-frame clones and drops some. This sample yields more than 100,000 clones, of which about nine tenths are seen a single time; roughly 2.6% belongs to the top ten. The chain links TRBV4-1 to TRBJ2-5; 8 bases are a match to TRBD2. The TCR comes from an adult in good health. The material sequenced was peripheral blood, taken on day 0 of AZD1222 vaccination. This chain's CDR3 is CASSQVGLGRETQYF. The CDR3 nucleotides are TGCGCCAGCAGCCAAGTGGGACTAGGGAGGGAGACCCAGTACTTC.